These 14 T cell receptor beta chains share one sample of origin, sequenced in a study of blood T cell repertoires in COVID-19. Data came from immunoSEQ multiplex PCR; TCRdb stores just in-frame clones and leaves some out. Found here are around 99,000 clones, 80% of them singletons; the top ten hold roughly 8.6%. Sequencing input: peripheral blood. The receptor set was obtained from a man in his forties or fifties who had recovered from COVID-19.

In nucleotides, the CDR3 is TGTGCTAGTGGTTTGCCCCCTACAGATGCAACTAATGAAAAACTGTTTTTT. Amino acids: CASGLPPTDATNEKLFF. The rearrangement uses TRBV12-5 and TRBJ1-4, with no clear D. Germline V gene lookup returns CDR1 LGHNT and CDR2 FRNRAP. The V and J ends lost 2 bases and 0 bases respectively, with 13 bases between them. This CDR3 comprises 17 residues.

V and J are TRBV2 and TRBJ2-5; D unresolved. The CDR3 contains 11 residues. V shed 6 bases and J shed 4 bases, with 6 bases lying between them. Looked up from germline, CDR1 is SNHLY and CDR2 is FYNNEI. CDR3 nucleotide sequence: TGTGCCAGCAGGCAGGTAGAGACCCAGTACTTC. This gives the protein CASRQVETQYF. The whole variable domain, remainder taken from reference TRBV2 and TRBJ2-5, is EPEVTQTPSHQVTQMGQEVILRCVPISNHLYFYWYRQILGQKVEFLVSFYNNEISEKSEIFDDQFSVERPDGSNFTLKIRSTKLEDSAMYFCASRQVETQYFGPGTRLLVL.

There are a few counts of this clone. V and J are TRBV7-9 and TRBJ1-2, with D perhaps TRBD1 (5 bases). Between the trimmed V and J ends, which lost 4 bases and 8 bases, there was a span of 14 bases. Germline CDR1 and CDR2: SEHNR and FQNEAQ (reference sequence). This CDR3 has 13 amino acids. CDR3 nucleotide sequence: TGTGCCAGCAGCTCCCTCGTGGGGGGGGGCTACACCTTC. It is translated as CASSSLVGGGYTF.

The J gene is TRBJ1-1, the V gene TRBV7-2; D gene ambiguous. Germline values: CDR1 SGHTA, CDR2 FQGNSA. There are 14 residues in the CDR3. The germline V and J ends were trimmed by 1 base and 8 bases, with 14 bases remaining between them. CDR3: CASSLGLLASEAFF. Written as DNA, the CDR3 is TGTGCCAGCAGCTTAGGGTTATTGGCATCCGAAGCTTTCTTT. The entire variable domain, with the rest obtained from reference TRBV7-2 and TRBJ1-1, is as follows: GAGVSQSPSNKVTEKGKDVELRCDPISGHTALYWYRQSLGQGLEFLIYFQGNSAPDKSGLPSDRFSAERTGGSVSTLTIQRTQQEDSAVYLCASSLGLLASEAFFGQGTRLTVV.

The genes are TRBV19 and TRBJ1-5; the match to TRBD1 covers 7 bases. Trimming cost V 4 bases and J 0 bases; bases outside gene matches: 6. CDR3 size: 16 residues. In germline, CDR1 is LNHDA, CDR2 SQIVND (reference sequence). Here the CDR3 DNA reads TGTGCCAGTAGTACTGACAGGGCTTATAGCAATCAGCCCCAGCATTTT. This gives the protein CASSTDRAYSNQPQHF.

The chain combines TRBV3-1 (or the pseudogene TRBV3-2) with TRBJ2-7; 9 nucleotides align to TRBD1. Germline lookup yields CDR1 LGHDT and CDR2 YNNKEL (reference sequence). The CDR3 loop spans 12 amino acids. Trimming at V came to 4 bases and at J to 6 bases, leaving 1 base not matched to a gene. As DNA, the CDR3 is TGTGCCAGCAGCCGGACAGGGGTCGAGCAGTACTTC. It specifies CASSRTGVEQYF.

The V gene is TRBV12-3 or TRBV12-4, the J gene TRBJ1-2; tentative D call: TRBD1 (6 bases). Deletions cut 6 bases from V and 6 bases from J, with 11 bases between. CDR3 length: 12 amino acids. CDR3 DNA sequence: TGTGCCAGCAGAATAGGACAGCATGGCTACACCTTC. Translation: CASRIGQHGYTF.

The chain couples TRBV7-3 to TRBJ2-1, with TRBD2 as a possible D gene (5 bases). V was trimmed by 5 bases and J by 9 bases, leaving 11 bases between them. The germline V gene has CDR1 SGHTA and CDR2 FQGTGA. This CDR3 is 12 amino acids long. CDR3 DNA sequence: TGTGCCAGCAGCCTATCCGGGGTTGAGCAGTTCTTC. Protein: CASSLSGVEQFF.

The chain links TRBV7-2 to TRBJ2-7; 8 nucleotides align to TRBD1. Germline V gene data show CDR1 as SGHTA and CDR2 as FQGNSA. Germline trimming cut 5 bases from V and 2 bases from J; bases unmatched to any gene: 5. There are 14 residues in the CDR3. CDR3 loop: CASSIGTGPYEQYF. The CDR3 bases are TGTGCCAGCAGCATTGGGACAGGACCCTACGAGCAGTACTTC.

This clone appeared a few times. The V and J genes are TRBV11-1 and TRBJ1-1; a weak D match, TRBD1 (5 bases). Trimming left V 7 bases short and J 0 bases short, with 15 bases between. The V gene's germline CDR1 is SGHAT and CDR2 FQDESV (reference sequence). The CDR3 totals 15 residues. CDR3 coding DNA: TGTGCCAGCAAGCTTGGTACGGGGGTGAACACTGAAGCTTTCTTT. This encodes CASKLGTGVNTEAFF.

The V gene is TRBV9, the J gene TRBJ1-2; D is possibly TRBD1 (5 bases). Germline V lookup: CDR1 SGDLS, CDR2 YYNGEE. The CDR3 has 15 residues. V shed 3 bases and J shed 8 bases, with 20 bases lying between them. The CDR3: CASSGDYGQKKGYTF. Written as DNA, the CDR3 is TGTGCCAGCAGCGGGGACTATGGCCAGAAAAAAGGCTACACCTTC.

This chain uses TRBV19 with TRBJ2-2, with 9 bases lining up with TRBD1. This CDR3 comprises 13 residues. CDR1 LNHDA and CDR2 SQIVND come from the germline V gene (reference sequence). J lost 4 bases, V lost 9 bases, and 3 bases had no gene match. CDR3 sequence reads: CARTGGITGELFF. The CDR3, as DNA: TGTGCCAGGACAGGGGGTATCACCGGGGAGCTGTTTTTT.

This clone was observed a handful of times. This chain uses TRBV19 with TRBJ1-2, with D unclear. The ends were cut back, 2 bases at V and 8 bases at J, with 6 bases in the middle. Germline V gives CDR1 LNHDA, CDR2 SQIVND (reference sequence). CDR3 length: 11 residues. The CDR3 coding sequence is TGTGCCAGTAGTATAAGTGAGGGCTACACCTTC. Protein sequence: CASSISEGYTF.

This clone was observed a handful of times. The chain carries TRBV9 and TRBJ2-7; possibly TRBD1 for D (6 bases). Per the germline V gene, CDR1 is SGDLS and CDR2 is YYNGEE. The CDR3 is 12 amino acids. The V end lost 3 bases, the J end lost 7 bases, and 11 bases lay between the germline ends. In DNA, the CDR3 is TGTGCCAGCAGCGCCACAGGACAGGAGCAGTACTTC. This translates into CASSATGQEQYF.